This T cell receptor (beta chain) is drawn from a study of T cells after yellow fever vaccination. Study summary: For low cell numbers, libraries were made with SMART-Seq v4 Ultra Low Input.

Overall study results and limits: There was a small share of clonotypes that showed up in both the CD4 and CD8 compartments.

This clonotype was observed at least ten times. Its antigen is unidentified. The CDR3 sequence is 14 residues long. With 3 bases removed from V and 4 bases from J, the gap between germline ends came to 12 bases. Germline values: CDR1 WSHSY, CDR2 SAAADI. Synthesis of TCR cDNA relied on 5'RACE template switching, which attached a universal primer site and UMIs. MiXCR, run by TCRdb on the 5' RACE reads, gives a single entry per CDR3 protein. The sample yields 68,000 or so distinct CDR3 sequences, roughly 7.4% seen once. Sequences were derived from CD8+ T cells sorted from PBMCs, sampled 15 days after the yellow fever booster vaccination. The V gene is TRBV10-2, the J gene TRBJ1-1, with D unresolved. This TCR derives from a man aged 30 to 39 who received the YFV17D yellow fever vaccine. CDR3 protein: CASSDDLSSTEAFF. For the CDR3, the DNA is TGCGCCAGCAGTGATGATTTATCGAGCACTGAAGCTTTCTTT.